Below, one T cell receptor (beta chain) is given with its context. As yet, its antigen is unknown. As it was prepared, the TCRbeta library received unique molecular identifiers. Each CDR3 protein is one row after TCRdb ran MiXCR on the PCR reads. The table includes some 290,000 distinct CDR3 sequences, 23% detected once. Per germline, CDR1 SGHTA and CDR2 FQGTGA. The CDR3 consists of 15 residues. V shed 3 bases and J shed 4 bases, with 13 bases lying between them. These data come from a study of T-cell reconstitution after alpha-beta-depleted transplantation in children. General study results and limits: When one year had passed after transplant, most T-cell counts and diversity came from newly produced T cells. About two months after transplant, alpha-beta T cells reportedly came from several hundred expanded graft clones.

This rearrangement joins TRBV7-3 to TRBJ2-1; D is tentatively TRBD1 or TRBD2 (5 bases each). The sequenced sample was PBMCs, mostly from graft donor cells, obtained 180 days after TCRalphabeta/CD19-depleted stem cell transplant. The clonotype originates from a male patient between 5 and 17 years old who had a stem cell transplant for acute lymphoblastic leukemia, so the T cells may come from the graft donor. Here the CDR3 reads CASSLGPYIYNEQFF. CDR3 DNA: TGTGCCAGCAGCTTGGGACCCTATATATACAATGAGCAGTTCTTC.